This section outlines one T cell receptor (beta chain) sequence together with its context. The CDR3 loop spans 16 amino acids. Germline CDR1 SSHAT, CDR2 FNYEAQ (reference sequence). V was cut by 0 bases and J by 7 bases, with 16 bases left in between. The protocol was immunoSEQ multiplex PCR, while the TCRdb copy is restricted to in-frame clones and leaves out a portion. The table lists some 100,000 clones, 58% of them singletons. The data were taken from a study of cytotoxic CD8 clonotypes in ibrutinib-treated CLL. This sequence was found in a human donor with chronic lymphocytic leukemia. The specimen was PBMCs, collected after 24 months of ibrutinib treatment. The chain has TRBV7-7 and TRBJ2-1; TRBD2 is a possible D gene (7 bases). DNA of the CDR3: TGTGCCAGCAGCTTAGCGCTAGGGGGGGGCCGGAATGAGCAGTTCTTC. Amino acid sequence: CASSLALGGGRNEQFF.